This T cell receptor beta chain was sequenced during a study of blood T cell repertoires in COVID-19 (dated by TCRdb to the early 2020s). General notes on the study: Samples from collaborators originated in the United States, Italy and Spain and spanned both the acute and convalescent phases of COVID-19. The prospective study material was composed of cDNA or gDNA derived from T cells, B-cell-depleted T cells, or PBMCs. Subjects who had been exposed to COVID-19, were actively infected with it, or had recovered from it provided the deeply sampled blood TCRbeta repertoires that made up the dataset. The repertoires were made available in a free public database intended to serve as a resource for research on the immune response to SARS-CoV-2. Samples were obtained from the ongoing ImmuneRACE study (first 160 participants) and from 1,254 subjects provided by 6 global collaborators. The sample metadata nearly always contained a de-identified subject ID, COVID-19 status, age in years and sex. Where available, HLA class I and class II types were obtained from metadata supplied by the sample provider rather than from assay-based typing.

Overall study outcomes, separate from this receptor: Clinical and demographic metadata were provided uncurated, with the amount varying by source and participant.

Trimming costs V 1 base and J 1 base, and their ends lie 12 bases apart. CDR1 is given as SGHNT and CDR2 as YYREEE, both from the germline V gene (reference sequence). Inclusive of the bounding cysteine and phenylalanine, the CDR3 is 16 residues long. Only CDR3 DNA remains: 48 bases, in frame from the first base. Comments on this clone: The antigen this receptor binds is unknown. There are no base qualities to consult, and no much larger clone falls within one base.

TCRbeta CDR3 regions were amplified from genomic DNA using the immunoSEQ Assay, a bias-controlled multiplex PCR. On the authors' methods: Within the assay, amplification of reference gene primers was used to estimate how many nucleated cells each sample contained. To quantify the absolute abundance of each unique TCRbeta CDR3 rearrangement, sequence reads were collapsed and filtered. For each sample, productive Simpson clonality was calculated as the square root of Simpson's diversity index over productive rearrangements. This is the immuneACCESS table as TCRdb keeps it, with only in-frame sequences that have V and J called. A part of the clones is gone; compared with another copy, unresolved V genes explain less than half, and the rest is unexplained. V and J calls and clone size are given by that table; D and trimming were obtained from the DNA. The sample yields approximately 25,000 clones; 80% to 90% were counted once. The top ten clones comprise roughly 8% of the sample.

Whole blood was collected in K2EDTA tubes by collaborating institutions according to the institutions' own protocols. For TCRbeta analysis, collaborators shipped samples as frozen whole blood, isolated PBMCs, or DNA extracted from either of those sample types. The sequenced sample was peripheral blood. Rearrangement joined TRBV5-4 to TRBJ2-1; TRBD2 could be the D gene, as 6 bases match. This TCR was recovered from a man aged 45-65 years with active COVID-19. This receptor carries the CDR3 CASSLSTGESYNEQFF. The bases read TGTGCCAGCAGCTTGTCGACGGGAGAGTCCTACAATGAGCAGTTCTTC.